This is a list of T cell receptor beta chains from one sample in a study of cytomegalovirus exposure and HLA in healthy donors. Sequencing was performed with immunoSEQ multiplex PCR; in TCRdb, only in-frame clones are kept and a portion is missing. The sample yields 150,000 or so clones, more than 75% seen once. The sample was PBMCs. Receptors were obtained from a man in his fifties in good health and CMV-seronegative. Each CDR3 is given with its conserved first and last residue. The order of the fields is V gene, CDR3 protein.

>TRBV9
CASSVESDTSPLHF
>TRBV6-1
CASRLAGGENSPLHF
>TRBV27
CASSLGDKNSPLHF
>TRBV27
CASRGGGLTEAFF
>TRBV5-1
CASSTSTGSSYNEQFF
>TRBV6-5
CASTPGQGGNNEQFF
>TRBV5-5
CASSAPLFSGNTIYF
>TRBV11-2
CASSFNRVEQYF
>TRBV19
CASSTDSANYGYTF
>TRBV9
CASSAGIRGYTF
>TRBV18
CASSPGGQGSPLHF
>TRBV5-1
CASSKGQDTEAFF
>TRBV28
CASIGSNQPQHF
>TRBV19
CASQDRASNQPQHF
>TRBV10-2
CASSESLQGNYGYTF
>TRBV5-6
CASSRPRTGDIQYF